What follows are 22 T cell receptor beta chains derived from one specimen sequenced in a study of T-cell reconstitution after alpha-beta-depleted transplantation in children. Library preparation (for TCRbeta) was performed with unique molecular identifiers. TCRdb reprocessed the PCR reads via MiXCR and lists one record per CDR3 protein. This repertoire shows just over 950,000 distinct CDR3 sequences, about 29% found once; its top ten account for about 28%. Sequenced here: PBMCs, mostly from graft donor cells, sampled 360 days after TCRalphabeta/CD19-depleted stem cell transplant. The receptor source for this set is a boy in the first two years of life who had a stem cell transplant for SCID, so the T cells may come from the graft donor.

V is TRBV5-1 and J is TRBJ2-3; 8 bases agree with TRBD2. This CDR3 is 16 amino acids long. Germline-derived CDR1 and CDR2 are SGHRS and YFSETQ. The ends lost 4 bases at V and 0 bases at J; junction bases unmatched: 7. For the CDR3, the DNA is TGCGCCAGCAGCCAAACTAGCGGTTCTAGCACAGATACGCAGTATTTT. It encodes CASSQTSGSSTDTQYF.

This clonotype came up a few times. This sequence joins TRBV5-1 and TRBJ2-2; TRBD2 matches at 13 bases. Germline CDR1 and CDR2: SGHRS and YFSETQ. Germline trimming cut 0 bases from V and 4 bases from J; bases unmatched to any gene: 6. The length of the CDR3 is 18 residues. CDR3 region: CASSLVGLAGATTGELFF. The DNA for the CDR3 is TGCGCCAGCAGCTTGGTAGGACTAGCGGGGGCCACCACCGGGGAGCTGTTTTTT.

The chain is built from TRBV19 and TRBJ2-7, with D perhaps matching TRBD1 or TRBD2 (5 bases each). The CDR3 loop spans 14 amino acids. CDR1 LNHDA and CDR2 SQIVND come from the germline V gene (reference sequence). V was clipped by 3 bases and J by 5 bases, with 14 bases between them. This chain's CDR3 is CASSISGDGDEQYF. The CDR3 nucleotides are TGTGCCAGTAGTATTTCTGGGGACGGAGACGAGCAGTACTTC.

The rearrangement uses TRBV7-2 and TRBJ2-7; no definite D call. The germline V gene has CDR1 SGHTA and CDR2 FQGNSA. This CDR3 is built from 14 residues. V was cut by 1 base and J by 6 bases, with 13 bases left in between. The CDR3 region is CASSLVGPTREQYF. The DNA for the CDR3 is TGTGCCAGCAGCTTAGTAGGGCCGACCCGCGAGCAGTACTTC. The full variable domain, its missing parts supplied by reference TRBV7-2 and TRBJ2-7, is GAGVSQSPSNKVTEKGKDVELRCDPISGHTALYWYRQSLGQGLEFLIYFQGNSAPDKSGLPSDRFSAERTGGSVSTLTIQRTQQEDSAVYLCASSLVGPTREQYFGPGTRLTVT.

The sample holds many counts of this clonotype. V usage is TRBV4-1 and J usage is TRBJ2-2, with 7 bases identical to TRBD1. CDR3 length: 14 residues. The junction had 3 bases not matched to a gene; V was cut back by 4 bases and J by 4 bases. The germline V gene encodes CDR1 MGHRA and CDR2 YSYEKL. The CDR3 loop is CASSRDSLTGELFF. CDR3 nucleotides: TGCGCCAGCAGCCGGGACAGCCTCACCGGGGAGCTGTTTTTT.

This rearrangement joins TRBV14 to TRBJ2-7; TRBD2 might be the D (5 bases). The CDR3 is 16 residues long. From germline, CDR1 is SGHDN and CDR2 FVKESK. Trimming cost V 3 bases and J 2 bases, with 17 bases left between them. As DNA, the CDR3 is TGTGCCAGCAGCCACCAGAGCGGATTTTGGCCCTACGAGCAGTACTTC. It yields the protein CASSHQSGFWPYEQYF. Supplemented by reference TRBV14 and TRBJ2-7, the full variable domain reads EAGVTQFPSHSVIEKGQTVTLRCDPISGHDNLYWYRRVMGKEIKFLLHFVKESKQDESGMPNNRFLAERTGGTYSTLKVQPAELEDSGVYFCASSHQSGFWPYEQYFGPGTRLTVT.

Ten or more counts support this clonotype. This sequence joins TRBV15 and TRBJ2-4; 7 positions match TRBD1. The CDR3 is 17 residues long. The trim removed 0 bases at V and 1 base at J, leaving 6 bases unmatched. The germline V gene encodes CDR1 LNHNV and CDR2 YYDKDF (reference sequence). CDR3 residues: CATSRDLEDRAKNIQYF. The CDR3 coding sequence is TGTGCCACCAGCAGAGATTTGGAGGACAGGGCCAAAAACATTCAGTACTTC.

This clonotype turned up a few times. J is TRBJ2-1 and V is TRBV9; TRBD2 aligns across 12 bases. The germline CDR1 and CDR2 sequences are SGDLS and YYNGEE. J gave up 2 bases and V 3 bases, and 15 bases lay outside the gene matches. The CDR3 runs 20 residues. CDR3 sequence: CASSARANTGLAGTYNEQFF. CDR3 sequence (DNA): TGTGCCAGCAGCGCTCGTGCAAATACAGGACTAGCGGGGACCTACAATGAGCAGTTCTTC.

This chain links TRBV5-1 with TRBJ2-7; D uncertain. Per germline, CDR1 SGHRS and CDR2 YFSETQ. The CDR3 spans 13 residues. V was clipped by 1 base and J by 3 bases, with 8 bases between them. As DNA, the CDR3 is TGCGCCAGCAGCTTGACCCCGCGCTACGAGCAGTACTTC. This encodes CASSLTPRYEQYF.

The chain carries TRBV29-1 and TRBJ2-7; D is unclear. Germline lookup yields CDR1 SQVTM and CDR2 ANQGSEA. The CDR3 sequence is 14 residues long. Trimming cost V 6 bases and J 5 bases, with 20 bases left between them. CDR3 coding DNA: TGCAGCGTGGGTTCGGGCCTCCGGCCCCACGAGCAGTACTTC. Protein sequence: CSVGSGLRPHEQYF.

The CDR3 region is CASSQYLTGELFF. The CDR3 DNA reads as TGCGCCAGCAGCCAATACCTCACCGGGGAGCTGTTTTTT. This sequence joins TRBV4-1 and TRBJ2-2; D remains ambiguous. Germline CDR1 reads MGHRA; CDR2 reads YSYEKL. This CDR3 region has 13 residues. Trimming took off 2 bases at V and 4 bases at J, with 5 bases between the two ends.

The chain is built from TRBV4-1 and TRBJ2-7; D is uncertain. CDR3 size: 14 residues. Trimming took 1 base from V and 2 from J, leaving 9 bases between them. The germline gives CDR1 MGHRA, CDR2 YSYEKL. The CDR3 here is CASSQGLGPYEQYF. Written as DNA, the CDR3 is TGCGCCAGCAGCCAAGGTCTGGGCCCCTACGAGCAGTACTTC.

The CDR3 DNA sequence: TGTGCCAGCAGTTACCAACAGGGGGTAAATTCACCCCTCCACTTT. It specifies CASSYQQGVNSPLHF. The chain uses TRBV7-9 and TRBJ1-6; 8 nucleotides match TRBD1. CDR1 and CDR2 from the germline V gene are SEHNR and FQNEAQ (reference sequence). The J segment lost 7 bases and the V segment lost 6 bases, leaving 8 bases of the junction unmatched. This CDR3 spans 15 amino acids.

The chain recombines TRBV12-1 with TRBJ1-1; TRBD1 was called by the table and not checked on the DNA. TRBV12-1 is marked as a pseudogene. The CDR3 has 13 residues. CDR3 region: CASRTGVSTEAFF. Written as DNA, the CDR3 is TGTGCCAGCAGGACAGGGGTGTCCACTGAAGCTTTCTTT.

The chain employs TRBV5-1 and TRBJ2-7; 7 bases are a match to TRBD2. The CDR3 contains 16 residues. Germline V gives CDR1 SGHRS, CDR2 YFSETQ. J was trimmed by 6 bases and V by 1 base; bases with no gene match: 13. The CDR3 sequence: CASSLTSSGGNSEQYF. The CDR3 DNA follows: TGCGCCAGCAGCTTGACCTCTAGCGGCGGGAATTCCGAGCAGTACTTC.

This rearrangement joins TRBV21-1 to TRBJ2-1; TRBD1 is taken as the D call from the table, unchecked against the DNA. TRBV21-1 is reported as a pseudogene. CDR3 length equals 15 residues. The CDR3 DNA is TGTGCCAGCAGCTGCCCCGGGACAGCCTACAATGAGCAGTTCTTC. It specifies CASSCPGTAYNEQFF.

This clonotype was detected only a few times. V gene TRBV10-3 combines with J gene TRBJ2-7, with 9 positions matching TRBD1. CDR1 and CDR2 (germline): ENHRY, SYGVKD. The CDR3 contains 14 residues. V shed 4 bases and J 3 bases; nucleotides not matched to a gene: 4. Here the CDR3 DNA reads TGTGCCATCAGTGGAGGGACAGGGAGCTACGAGCAGTACTTC. Translating it yields CAISGGTGSYEQYF.

The chain recombines TRBV7-9 with TRBJ1-2; 7 bases line up with TRBD1. With V trimmed by 1 base and J by 3 bases, 5 bases remained unmatched. Germline CDR1 and CDR2: SEHNR and FQNEAQ (reference sequence). The CDR3 length is 15 residues. CDR3 coding DNA: TGTGCCAGCAGCTTAGGGACCGGGACAGACTATGGCTACACCTTC. Translating gives CASSLGTGTDYGYTF.

The rearrangement uses TRBV20-1 and TRBJ2-1; either TRBD1 or TRBD2 may supply D (6 bases each). The V end was cut by 3 bases, the J end by 4 bases, with 13 bases between. In germline, CDR1 is DFQATT, CDR2 SNEGSKA (reference sequence). The CDR3 is 14 residues long. The CDR3 region has the DNA TGCAGTGCTAGTTCGGGGGCGAGGTACAATGAGCAGTTCTTC. As protein: CSASSGARYNEQFF.

This clonotype appeared a few times. The chain carries TRBV12-3 or TRBV12-4 and TRBJ2-6, with D possibly being TRBD1 (6 bases). V was trimmed by 3 bases and J by 1 base, leaving 16 bases between them. The CDR3 is made up of 18 amino acids. CDR3 loop: CASSFGAGVKSGANVLTF. The CDR3 bases are TGTGCCAGCAGTTTTGGGGCAGGGGTAAAATCTGGGGCCAACGTCCTGACTTTC.

The chain recombines TRBV7-8 with TRBJ1-4, with unresolved D. Trimming left V 6 bases short and J 10 bases short, with 18 bases between. The CDR3 runs 14 residues. Germline-derived CDR1 and CDR2 are SGHVS and FQNEAQ. This CDR3 is CASREVQAVGKLFF. The DNA for the CDR3 is TGTGCCAGCAGAGAAGTTCAGGCTGTGGGAAAACTGTTTTTT.

The DNA for the CDR3 is TGTGCCAGCAGCGTAGGGCCCCGACAGGTCCCCTACGAGCAGTACTTC. This codes for CASSVGPRQVPYEQYF. The chain uses TRBV9 and TRBJ2-7; tentative D call: TRBD1 (6 bases). Germline lookup yields CDR1 SGDLS and CDR2 YYNGEE. The length of the CDR3 is 16 residues. Trimming removed 0 bases at V and 2 bases at J, with 15 bases between.